This T cell receptor (beta chain) was recorded in a study of blood T cell repertoires in COVID-19. TCRdb keeps only in-frame clones here, not all; method: immunoSEQ multiplex PCR. The table records tens of thousands of clones, 86% of them present only once. The receptor's source is a human donor in a cohort sampled during active COVID-19. Sequenced: peripheral blood.

This CDR3 reads CASSLLRDTQYF. The CDR3 nucleotides read TGTGCCAGCAGTCTTCTCAGGGATACGCAGTATTTT. The chain joins TRBV6-2 or TRBV6-3 to TRBJ2-3; no clear D. This CDR3 has 12 residues. V gave up 5 bases and J gave up 6 bases, with 9 bases separating them. The germline V gene has CDR1 MNHEY and CDR2 SVGEGT.